Listed here are 7 T cell receptor beta chains from one sample, sequenced in a study of cytomegalovirus exposure and HLA in healthy donors. The PCR had 60 Vbeta and 13 Jbeta primers. TCRdb keeps only in-frame clones here, not all; method: immunoSEQ multiplex PCR. The table has fewer than 200,000 clones, around 83% seen once. Source material: PBMCs. The receptors shown here come from a man between 50 and 59 years old in good health and CMV-seronegative.

The chain couples TRBV6-6 to TRBJ1-5, with 10 bases aligning to TRBD1. The germline CDR1 and CDR2 sequences are MNHNY and SVGAGI (reference sequence). Trimming removed 6 bases from V and 4 bases from J; junction bases left unmatched: 9. This CDR3 has 16 amino acids. In DNA form, the CDR3 reads TGTGCCAGCAGACCCCGGGACAGGGGAAGGAATCAGCCCCAGCATTTT. Amino acids: CASRPRDRGRNQPQHF.

This chain links TRBV30 with TRBJ1-1, with a possible D match to TRBD1 (6 bases). In germline, CDR1 is GTSNPN, CDR2 SVGIG (reference sequence). The CDR3 is 11 amino acids. V was cut by 7 bases and J by 1 base, with 7 bases left in between. The chain's CDR3 is CASRGNTEAFF. The DNA for the CDR3 is TGTGCCTCCAGGGGGAACACTGAAGCTTTCTTT.

The rearrangement uses TRBV5-1 and TRBJ1-2; D might be TRBD1 (5 bases). V lost 4 bases, J lost 4 bases, and 14 bases lay in between. Germline V CDR1 and CDR2: SGHRS, YFSETQ. The CDR3 has 14 residues. This chain's CDR3 is CASSPSAGVYGYTF. The CDR3 DNA reads TGCGCCAGCAGCCCTAGTGCGGGGGTCTATGGCTACACCTTC. Variable domain in full (rest from reference TRBV5-1 and TRBJ1-2): KAGVTQTPRYLIKTRGQQVTLSCSPISGHRSVSWYQQTPGQGLQFLFEYFSETQRNKGNFPGRFSGRQFSNSRSEMNVSTLELGDSALYLCASSPSAGVYGYTFGSGTRLTVV.

The V and J genes are TRBV7-9 and TRBJ2-1, with 9 nucleotides matching TRBD2. The CDR3 runs to 15 residues. The V gene end was trimmed by 2 bases and the J gene end by 8 bases; junction bases not matched to a gene: 7. Per germline, CDR1 SEHNR and CDR2 FQNEAQ (reference sequence). The CDR3 is CASSLLRGGADEQFF. In DNA, the CDR3 is TGTGCCAGCAGCTTACTTCGCGGGGGGGCCGATGAGCAGTTCTTC.

As to this clone: Additional DNA sequences in this sample encode the identical CDR3. The chain has TRBV15 and TRBJ2-7, with D maybe TRBD1 (6 bases). CDR3 length: 12 residues. Germline V gives CDR1 LNHNV, CDR2 YYDKDF (reference sequence). V shed 2 bases and J shed 4 bases, with 6 bases lying between them. The CDR3 here is CATSRQGYEQYF. The CDR3, as DNA: TGTGCCACCAGCAGACAGGGGTACGAGCAGTACTTC. Combining the CDR3 with reference TRBV15 and TRBJ2-7 gives the whole variable domain DAMVIQNPRYQVTQFGKPVTLSCSQTLNHNVMYWYQQKSSQAPKLLFHYYDKDFNNEADTPDNFQSRRPNTSFCFLDIRSPGLGDTAMYLCATSRQGYEQYFGPGTRLTVT.

The genes are TRBV6-5 and TRBJ1-5, with 8 nucleotides matching TRBD1. This CDR3 has 15 residues. Unmatched junction bases numbered 1, after V lost 0 bases and J lost 3 bases. CDR1 MNHEY and CDR2 SVGAGI come from the germline V gene. CDR3 bases: TGTGCCAGCAGTTACTCGGGACAGGTCAATCAGCCCCAGCATTTT. Translating it yields CASSYSGQVNQPQHF.

This sequence joins TRBV11-1 and TRBJ1-1; D may be TRBD1 (5 bases). Trimming took off 2 bases at V and 0 bases at J, with 13 bases between the two ends. Germline V CDR1 and CDR2: SGHAT, FQDESV (reference sequence). CDR3 length: 16 amino acids. The CDR3 loop reads CASSLRRGIMNTEAFF. CDR3 bases: TGTGCCAGCAGCTTAAGACGGGGGATCATGAACACTGAAGCTTTCTTT.